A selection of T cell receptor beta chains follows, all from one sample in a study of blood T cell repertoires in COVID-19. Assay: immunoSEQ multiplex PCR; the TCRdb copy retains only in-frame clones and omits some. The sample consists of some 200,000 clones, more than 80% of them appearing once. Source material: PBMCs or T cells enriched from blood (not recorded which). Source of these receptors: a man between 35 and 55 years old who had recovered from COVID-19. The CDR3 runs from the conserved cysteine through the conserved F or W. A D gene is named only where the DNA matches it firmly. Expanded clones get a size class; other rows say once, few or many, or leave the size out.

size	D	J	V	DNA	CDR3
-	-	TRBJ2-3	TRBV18	TGTGCCAGCTCACCACTAGCGGGCACAGATACGCAGTATTTT	CASSPLAGTDTQYF
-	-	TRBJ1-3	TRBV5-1	TGCGCCAGCAGCTTTCTATCAGGTGGAAACACCATATATTTT	CASSFLSGGNTIYF
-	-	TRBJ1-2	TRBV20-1	TGCACTTATAACAGGGACTATGGCTACACCTTC	CTYNRDYGYTF
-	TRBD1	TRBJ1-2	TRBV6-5	TGTGCCAGCAGTTACCGGCAGGGGGGACACTATGGCTACACCTTC	CASSYRQGGHYGYTF
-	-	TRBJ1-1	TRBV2	TGTGCCAGCTGGAACGGACTCTCTGGCACTGAAGCTTTCTTT	CASWNGLSGTEAFF
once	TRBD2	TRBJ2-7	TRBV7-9	TGTGCCAGCAGCTTATCTAGCGGGAGAGACGAGCAGTACTTC	CASSLSSGRDEQYF
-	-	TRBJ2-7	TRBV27	TGTGCCAGCAGTTATCCGGGACAACTCTACGAGCAGTACTTC	CASSYPGQLYEQYF
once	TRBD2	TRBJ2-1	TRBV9	TGTGCCAGCAGCGTAGGCCTAGCGGGGGCCCAGTTTCGAAATGAGCAGTTCTTC	CASSVGLAGAQFRNEQFF
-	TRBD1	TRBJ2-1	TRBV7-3	TGTGCCAGCAGCTTAAGGGACAGGGGCTCCTACAATGAGCAGTTCTTC	CASSLRDRGSYNEQFF
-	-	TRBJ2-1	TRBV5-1	TGCGCCAGCAGCTTGGGTCAGGGAGGCAATGAGCAGTTCTTC	CASSLGQGGNEQFF
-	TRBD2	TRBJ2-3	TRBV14	TGTGCCAGCAGCCACACTCTCCCGGGACTAGCGGGGGCTTCCACAGATACGCAGTATTTT	CASSHTLPGLAGASTDTQYF
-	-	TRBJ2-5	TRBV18	TGTGCCAGCTCACCCCGGACAGCAGAAGAGACCCAGTACTTC	CASSPRTAEETQYF
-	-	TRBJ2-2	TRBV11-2	TGTGCCAGCAGCATCCGGGCCGGGGAGCTGTTTTTT	CASSIRAGELFF
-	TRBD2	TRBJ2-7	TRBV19	TGTGCCAGTAGTTTTGGCCGCGGGGGCTACGAGCAGTACTTC	CASSFGRGGYEQYF
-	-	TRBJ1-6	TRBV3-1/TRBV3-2	TGTGCCAGCAGCAATACAGGGAGCTCCTATAATTCACCCCTCCACTTT	CASSNTGSSYNSPLHF
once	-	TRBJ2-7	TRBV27	TGTGCCAGCAGTTTATCACAGGGTTTAGGCTACGAGCAGTACTTC	CASSLSQGLGYEQYF
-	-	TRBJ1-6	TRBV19	TGTGCCAGTACCCGGAGGGAGGCCCTAAATTCACCCCTCCACTTT	CASTRREALNSPLHF
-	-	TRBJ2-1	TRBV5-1	TGCGCCAGCAGCCCCCAGTCGCGGGGGACAAATGAGCAGTTCTTC	CASSPQSRGTNEQFF
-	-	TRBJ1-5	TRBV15	TGTGCCACCAGCAGAGATCTGTCAGCGTCTCCCCAGCATTTT	CATSRDLSASPQHF
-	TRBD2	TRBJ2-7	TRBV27	TGTGCCAGCAGTTTGGGACTAGCGGGAGGATCGAAGCAGTACTTC	CASSLGLAGGSKQYF
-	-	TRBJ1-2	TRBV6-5	TGTGCCAGCAGCGGCGGGGGGCGAGAGGTTGGCTACACCTTC	CASSGGGREVGYTF
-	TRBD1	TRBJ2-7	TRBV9	TGTGCCAGCAGCGTCGGTGGACAGGGGGGCGAGCAGTACTTC	CASSVGGQGGEQYF
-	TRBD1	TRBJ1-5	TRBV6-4	TGTGCCAGACAGCAGGGACAGATCAATCAGCCCCAGCATTTT	CARQQGQINQPQHF
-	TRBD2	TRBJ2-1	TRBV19	TGTGCCAGTAGTATAGATCCTGGGCGGGAGTCCTACAATGAGCAGTTCTTC	CASSIDPGRESYNEQFF
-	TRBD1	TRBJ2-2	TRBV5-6	TGTGCCAGCAGCTCGACAGGGGCGTGGACCGGGGAGCTGTTTTTT	CASSSTGAWTGELFF
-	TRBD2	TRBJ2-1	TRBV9	TGTGCCAGCAGCGCGGGACTAGCGGATTCGCAGTTCTTC	CASSAGLADSQFF
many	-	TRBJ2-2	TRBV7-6	TGTGCCAGCAGCTTATTTTCCACGAACACCGGGGAGCTGTTTTTT	CASSLFSTNTGELFF
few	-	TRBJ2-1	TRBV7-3	TGTGCCAGCAGCTTAGTGGGGGCAGGACTAGGGGTGAATGAGCAGTTCTTC	CASSLVGAGLGVNEQFF
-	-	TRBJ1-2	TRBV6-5	TGTGCCAGCAGTTACTCCGAGGGGGTACGCTATGGCTACACCTTC	CASSYSEGVRYGYTF
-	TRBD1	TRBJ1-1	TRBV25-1	TGTGCCAGCAGTGAATGGGACAGGCCTGAAGCTTTCTTT	CASSEWDRPEAFF
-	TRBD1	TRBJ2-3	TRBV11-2	TGTGCCAGCAGCCGACCAAAAAGACAGGGGATAGGAGCAGATACGCAGTATTTT	CASSRPKRQGIGADTQYF
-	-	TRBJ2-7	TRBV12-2	TGTGCAAGTCGCTCCTTAAATGACAGGGCGACGCAGTACTTC	CASRSLNDRATQYF
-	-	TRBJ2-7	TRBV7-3	TGTGCCAGCAGCCCAGCAGGGCTGGTAAACGAGCAGTACTTC	CASSPAGLVNEQYF
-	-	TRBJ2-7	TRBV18	TGTGCCAGCTCACCAAACTTAGGGGTACTCTCCTACGAGCAGTACTTC	CASSPNLGVLSYEQYF
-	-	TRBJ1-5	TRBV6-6	TGTGCCAGCAAACTAGGGCGGGAGCCCCAGCATTTT	CASKLGREPQHF
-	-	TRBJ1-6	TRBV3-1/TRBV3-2	TGTGCCAGCAGCCGTGGCAGGGAAAATTCACCCCTCCACTTT	CASSRGRENSPLHF
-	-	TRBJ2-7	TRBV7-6	TGTGCCAGCAGCTTAAGTCCCGGGGTGGGCTACGAGCAGTACTTC	CASSLSPGVGYEQYF
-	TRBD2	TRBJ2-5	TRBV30	TGTGTCCGGGGGGTCGGTGGGACCCAGTACTTC	CVRGVGGTQYF
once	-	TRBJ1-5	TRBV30	TGTGCCTGGAACGCCCTTGAGGGTCAGCCCCAGCATTTT	CAWNALEGQPQHF
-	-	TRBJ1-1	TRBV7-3	TGTGCCAGCAGCTTTGGAGGAACGAACACTGAAGCTTTCTTT	CASSFGGTNTEAFF
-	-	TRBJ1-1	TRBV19	TGTGCCAGCGGGGGAGGAGTGGGTAGAAACCTGAACACTGAAGCTTTCTTT	CASGGGVGRNLNTEAFF
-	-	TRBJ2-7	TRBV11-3	TGTGCCAGCAGCCCTAACAGGGTGGAAAAGTACTTC	CASSPNRVEKYF